This T cell receptor beta chain was obtained from a study of human T cells and chemical hapten exposure. Study in general: Patients had diphenylcyclopropenone applied to the scalp weekly throughout the roughly 25-week study.

Germline V CDR1 and CDR2: MNHEY, SVGEGT. V lost 6 bases, J lost 0 bases, and 10 bases stayed unmatched. The CDR3 totals 18 residues. The time point is: patch test 1, 2 weeks after DPC sensitization. Sample treatment: therapeutic diphenylcyclopropenone sensitization with weekly scalp DPC. TCRdb redid the calling of the RACE reads with MiXCR, one entry per CDR3 protein. Of fewer than 400,000 distinct CDR3 sequences listed, 5.5% to 8% are singletons. This clonotype occurred many times. The sequence was collected from a woman in her late teens or twenties with alopecia areata. Some clones in this sample may be carry-over from other donors' samples. The gene calls are TRBV6-2 or TRBV6-3 and TRBJ2-6; 8 bases match TRBD2. The sample was whole blood, taken in connection with sensitization to the hapten diphenylcyclopropenone (DPC). The DNA of the CDR3 is TGTGCCAGCAGGACCCCGCGGGGGGCATACTCTGGGGCCAACGTCCTGACTTTC. Translating it yields CASRTPRGAYSGANVLTF.